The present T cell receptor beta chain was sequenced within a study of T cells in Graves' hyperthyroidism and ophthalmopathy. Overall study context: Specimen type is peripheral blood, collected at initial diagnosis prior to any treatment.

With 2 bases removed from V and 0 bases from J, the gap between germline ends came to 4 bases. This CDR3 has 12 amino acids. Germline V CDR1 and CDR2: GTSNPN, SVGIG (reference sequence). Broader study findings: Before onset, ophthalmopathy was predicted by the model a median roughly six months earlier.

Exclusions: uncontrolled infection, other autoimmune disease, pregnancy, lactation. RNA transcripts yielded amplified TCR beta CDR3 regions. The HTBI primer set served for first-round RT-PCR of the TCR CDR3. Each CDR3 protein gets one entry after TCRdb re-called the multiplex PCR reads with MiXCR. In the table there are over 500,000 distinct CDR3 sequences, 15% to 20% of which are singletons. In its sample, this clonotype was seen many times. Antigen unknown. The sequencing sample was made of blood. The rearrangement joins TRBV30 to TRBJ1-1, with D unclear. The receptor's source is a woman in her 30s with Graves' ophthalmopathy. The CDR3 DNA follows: TGTGCCTGGAGTCCCATGAACACTGAAGCTTTCTTT. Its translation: CAWSPMNTEAFF. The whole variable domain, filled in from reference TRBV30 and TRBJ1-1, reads SQTIHQWPATLVQPVGSPLSLECTVEGTSNPNLYWYRQAAGRGLQLLFYSVGIGQISSEVPQNLSASRPQDRQFILSSKKLLLSDSGFYLCAWSPMNTEAFFGQGTRLTVV.